The 19 T cell receptor beta chains below all came from one sample that was sequenced in a study of neurological immune-mediated disorders. TCRdb independently ran MiXCR on the 5' RACE reads; one entry per CDR3 protein. The sample lists tens of thousands of distinct CDR3 sequences; around 9.9% were seen once. Source material: PBMCs. The origin of the receptors is a man aged 50 or older in good health.

About this clonotype: With a much larger clone just one base away, this may be a read error. The rearrangement links TRBV5-1 to TRBJ2-7; 11 nucleotides align to TRBD2. Trimming cost V 4 bases and J 6 bases; bases outside gene matches: 9. Looked up from germline, CDR1 is SGHRS and CDR2 is YFSETQ. This CDR3 has 15 amino acids. The CDR3 sequence: CASSPDTSGRLEQYF. In DNA form, the CDR3 reads TGCGCCAGCAGCCCGGATACTAGCGGGAGACTCGAGCAGTACTTC.

This clonotype was observed at least ten times. The chain recombines TRBV5-1 with TRBJ1-6, with D perhaps TRBD1 (5 bases). The V gene lost 4 bases and the J gene lost 1 base, with 9 bases spanning the gap. CDR3 length: 15 amino acids. From germline, CDR1 is SGHRS and CDR2 YFSETQ. The CDR3 spells CASSEGPSYNSPLHF. The CDR3 DNA reads TGCGCCAGCAGCGAGGGGCCGTCCTATAATTCACCCCTCCACTTT.

This clonotype was counted ten times or more. The gene calls are TRBV9 and TRBJ2-3; D gene unclear. The CDR3 is made up of 14 amino acids. Trimming pared 2 bases from V and 2 bases from J, leaving 9 bases between. The germline V gene encodes CDR1 SGDLS and CDR2 YYNGEE. CDR3 sequence: CASSVGLPTDTQYF. CDR3 DNA: TGTGCCAGCAGCGTCGGTCTACCCACAGATACGCAGTATTTT.

This clonotype was detected many times. J is TRBJ2-3 and V is TRBV28, with 9 bases fitting TRBD1. The V gene end was trimmed by 11 bases and the J gene end by 5 bases; junction bases not matched to a gene: 11. The CDR3 consists of 14 residues. CDR1 is MDHEN and CDR2 is SYDVKM in the germline V gene. The CDR3 loop is CASKTGQGIDTQYF. The CDR3 coding sequence is TGTGCCTCAAAAACGGGACAGGGAATAGATACGCAGTATTTT.

Ten or more counts support this clonotype. V is TRBV5-1 and J is TRBJ2-1; D is uncertain. The CDR3 contains 14 residues. Per germline, CDR1 SGHRS and CDR2 YFSETQ. Trimming removed 2 bases from V and 3 bases from J, with 9 bases in between. CDR3 nucleotides: TGCGCCAGCAGCTTAGAGTCGGACTACAATGAGCAGTTCTTC. Translating gives CASSLESDYNEQFF.

This clonotype was seen many times. J is TRBJ2-3 and V is TRBV28; the match to TRBD2 covers 11 bases. CDR3 length: 14 amino acids. The ends lost 3 bases at V and 9 bases at J; junction bases unmatched: 5. CDR1 MDHEN and CDR2 SYDVKM come from the germline V gene. This chain's CDR3 is CASSFLSGRGTQYF. The CDR3, as DNA: TGTGCCAGCAGTTTTCTTAGCGGGAGGGGGACGCAGTATTTT.

This clonotype was seen repeatedly, ten times or more. The chain links TRBV18 to TRBJ2-6; weak D call: TRBD1 (5 bases). Between the trimmed V and J ends, which lost 2 bases and 4 bases, there was a span of 12 bases. Germline values: CDR1 KGHSH, CDR2 LQKENI. The CDR3 has 16 amino acids. In DNA form, the CDR3 reads TGTGCCAGCTCACCAAAGACAGCCGTAGGGGCCAACGTCCTGACTTTC. It translates to CASSPKTAVGANVLTF. Combining the CDR3 with reference TRBV18 and TRBJ2-6 gives the whole variable domain NAGVMQNPRHLVRRRGQEARLRCSPMKGHSHVYWYRQLPEEGLKFMVYLQKENIIDESGMPKERFSAEFPKEGPSILRIQQVVRGDSAAYFCASSPKTAVGANVLTFGAGSRLTVL.

The table lists this clonotype with many counts. The chain has TRBV4-1 and TRBJ2-7; 9 bases are a match to TRBD1. Germline loops: CDR1 MGHRA, CDR2 YSYEKL. The V and J ends lost 2 bases and 3 bases, in that order; junction bases with no gene match: 8. This CDR3 is built from 16 residues. The CDR3 DNA reads as TGCGCCAGCAGCCAACCACCGGGACAGGGATTCTACGAGCAGTACTTC. Its protein is CASSQPPGQGFYEQYF.

This clonotype was observed a handful of times. The rearrangement links TRBV10-2 to TRBJ1-6; D unclear. V lost 0 bases to trimming and J lost 11 bases, with 8 bases between them. Germline V gives CDR1 WSHSY, CDR2 SAAADI. The length of the CDR3 is 13 residues. This CDR3 is CASSESSRTPLHF. The CDR3 nucleotides are TGCGCCAGCAGTGAGTCCTCCAGGACACCCCTCCACTTT.

This clonotype was detected ten times or more. The genes are TRBV27 and TRBJ2-7; 8 nucleotides align to TRBD2. The CDR3 consists of 12 residues. CDR1 is MNHEY, CDR2 SMNVEV, per germline (reference sequence). Trimming cost V 8 bases and J 2 bases; bases outside gene matches: 2. Here the CDR3 reads CASHGGAYEQYF. DNA of the CDR3: TGTGCCAGCCACGGGGGGGCCTACGAGCAGTACTTC.

V and J are TRBV5-1 and TRBJ2-7; D tentatively fits TRBD1 or TRBD2 (6 bases each). Trimming cost V 4 bases and J 5 bases, with 16 bases left between them. This CDR3 is 14 amino acids long. CDR1 is SGHRS, CDR2 YFSETQ, per germline. The CDR3 DNA follows: TGCGCCAGCAGCGCGGGACAATGGGGGGACGAGCAGTACTTC. Its translation is CASSAGQWGDEQYF.

This clonotype appeared many times. This chain connects TRBV9 to TRBJ1-1; possible D gene TRBD1, 5 bases. The length of the CDR3 is 12 residues. V was pared by 3 bases and J by 11 bases, with 14 bases between. Germline loops: CDR1 SGDLS, CDR2 YYNGEE. CDR3 sequence (DNA): TGTGCCAGCAGCGCGCCGGGACTACCGGCTTTCTTT. It is translated as CASSAPGLPAFF.

A note on this clonotype: With a much larger clone just one base away, this may be a read error. The chain uses TRBV5-1 and TRBJ2-2; no firm D call. Germline CDR1 reads SGHRS; CDR2 reads YFSETQ. Trimming cost V 2 bases and J 6 bases, with 14 bases left between them. The CDR3 length is 15 residues. CDR3 region: CASSFGTVPAGELFF. DNA of the CDR3: TGCGCCAGCAGCTTTGGTACAGTGCCAGCCGGGGAGCTGTTTTTT.

This clonotype was counted only a few times. One junction end disagrees with the germline gene, perhaps due to a read error. The J gene is TRBJ2-1, the V gene TRBV3-1; the D gene is possibly TRBD2 (6 bases). The CDR3 covers 17 residues. Germline CDR1 LGHDT, CDR2 YNNKEL (reference sequence). The CDR3 nucleotides read TGTGCCATCAGCCCCCGGTCGAGCGGGCCTTCCTACAATGAGCAGTTCTTC. It is translated as CAISPRSSGPSYNEQFF.

This clonotype was seen at least ten times. This chain joins TRBV5-1 and TRBJ2-1, with 8 bases fitting TRBD1. Trimming removed 5 bases from V and 3 bases from J; junction bases left unmatched: 7. CDR1 and CDR2 from the germline V gene are SGHRS and YFSETQ. The CDR3 is 15 amino acids. CDR3 sequence: CASSPTGGGYNEQFF. The CDR3 DNA reads as TGCGCCAGCAGTCCTACAGGGGGTGGCTACAATGAGCAGTTCTTC.

Ten or more counts support this clonotype. This chain connects TRBV27 to TRBJ1-5, with D possibly TRBD1 on 6 matching bases. V was clipped by 0 bases and J by 3 bases, with 12 bases between them. This CDR3 is built from 16 residues. Germline CDR1 is MNHEY and CDR2 is SMNVEV (reference sequence). The CDR3 reads CASSLSGGSDNQPQHF. CDR3 coding DNA: TGTGCCAGCAGTTTATCAGGGGGAAGCGACAATCAGCCCCAGCATTTT.

This clonotype came up many times. The chain has TRBV7-8 and TRBJ1-5; D is unclear. CDR1 is SGHVS, CDR2 FQNEAQ, per germline. The germline V and J ends were trimmed by 2 bases and 4 bases, with 15 bases remaining between them. The CDR3 consists of 16 residues. Here the CDR3 reads CASSLYEGSTNQPQHF. As DNA, the CDR3 is TGTGCCAGCAGCTTATATGAGGGATCCACAAATCAGCCCCAGCATTTT.

This clonotype was seen ten or more times. This chain joins TRBV5-6 and TRBJ2-3; D perhaps matches TRBD2 (6 bases). The CDR3 sequence is 15 residues long. Trimming took off 4 bases at V and 3 bases at J, with 15 bases between the two ends. The germline gives CDR1 SGHDT, CDR2 YYEEEE. This CDR3 reads CASSVGLFLTDTQYF. CDR3 in DNA: TGTGCCAGCAGCGTGGGACTCTTCTTAACAGATACGCAGTATTTT.

This clonotype was seen more than once but under ten times. The chain carries TRBV7-2 and TRBJ1-5; D gene ambiguous. The CDR3 contains 13 residues. Per the germline V gene, CDR1 is SGHTA and CDR2 is FQGNSA. Trimming removed 5 bases from V and 3 bases from J, with 8 bases in between. The CDR3 sequence: CASSPNNNQPQHF. As DNA, the CDR3 is TGTGCCAGCAGCCCTAACAACAATCAGCCCCAGCATTTT.